This is a list of T cell receptor beta chains from one sample in a study of OX40 agonist ivuxolimab in advanced cancers. The assay was immunoSEQ multiplex PCR, and TCRdb's table has in-frame clones only and misses some. The data show fewer than 80,000 clones, 65% to 90% seen once. Sequencing used CD4+ or CD8+ T cells sorted from blood, obtained in a trial of the OX40 agonist ivuxolimab. The receptor set was obtained from an adult with an advanced solid tumor such as melanoma, head and neck, liver or kidney cancer. Both conserved end residues are part of each CDR3. Fields, in order: V gene, D gene, clone size, J gene, CDR3 protein, CDR3 DNA. The D gene is left open where the match is weak. The listing skips clone size in some rows; elsewhere it reads once, few, many or a size class.

TRBV11-3,TRBD1,NA,TRBJ1-1,CASSSGQGGTTEAFF,TGTGCCAGCAGCTCTGGACAGGGAGGGACCACTGAAGCTTTCTTT
TRBV7-2,TRBD2,NA,TRBJ2-7,CASSSPSGGSYEQYF,TGTGCCAGCAGCTCTCCTAGCGGGGGCTCCTACGAGCAGTACTTC
TRBV9,NA,once,TRBJ1-4,CASSVGTEVEKLFF,TGTGCCAGCAGCGTAGGGACAGAAGTCGAAAAACTGTTTTTT
TRBV7-2,NA,NA,TRBJ1-6,CASSLGLNSPLHF,TGTGCCAGCAGCTTAGGCCTCAATTCACCCCTCCACTTT
TRBV19,TRBD2,NA,TRBJ2-3,CASSIPFTSGDTQYF,TGTGCCAGTAGTATCCCCTTTACTAGCGGTGATACGCAGTATTTT
TRBV6-6,NA,NA,TRBJ2-5,CASSYVEGQETQYF,TGTGCCAGCAGTTACGTCGAGGGCCAAGAGACCCAGTACTTC
TRBV7-9,NA,NA,TRBJ1-3,CASSFSGETGNTIYF,TGTGCCAGCAGCTTTTCTGGGGAGACTGGAAACACCATATATTTT
TRBV4-3,TRBD2,few,TRBJ2-5,CASSQGSSGVPGETQYF,TGCGCCAGCAGCCAAGGCTCTAGCGGGGTCCCAGGGGAGACCCAGTACTTC
TRBV10-1,NA,NA,TRBJ2-7,CASSGPSRAYEQYF,TGCGCCAGCAGTGGACCGTCGAGGGCCTACGAGCAGTACTTC
TRBV27,TRBD1,NA,TRBJ1-3,CASSPRTGRFGNTIYF,TGTGCCAGCAGTCCAAGGACAGGGAGGTTTGGAAACACCATATATTTT
TRBV5-6,NA,NA,TRBJ1-6,CASSLSGASNSPLHF,TGTGCCAGCAGCTTGTCGGGAGCTTCTAATTCACCCCTCCACTTT
TRBV7-6,TRBD1,NA,TRBJ2-1,CASSLAGGQGYNEQLF,TGTGCCAGCAGCTTAGCGGGGGGACAGGGTTACAATGAGCAGCTCTTC
TRBV5-4,NA,NA,TRBJ1-5,CASSLDREQPQHF,TGTGCCAGCAGCTTGGATAGGGAACAGCCCCAGCATTTT
TRBV25-1,NA,NA,TRBJ1-2,CASSDPSRDYGYTF,TGTGCCAGCAGTGACCCCTCACGGGACTATGGCTACACCTTC
TRBV27,NA,NA,TRBJ1-5,CATGAVGKGGNQPQHF,TGTGCCACCGGGGCTGTAGGCAAGGGAGGCAATCAGCCCCAGCATTTT
TRBV18,NA,NA,TRBJ2-1,CASSPKERTYNEQFF,TGTGCCAGCTCACCAAAGGAACGGACTTACAATGAGCAGTTCTTC
TRBV7-2,TRBD2,few,TRBJ2-5,CASTRLAGETQYF,TGTGCCAGCACCCGACTAGCAGGGGAGACCCAGTACTTC
TRBV5-4,NA,once,TRBJ2-3,CASSPPSGITDTQYF,TGTGCCAGCAGTCCTCCCTCCGGAATCACAGATACGCAGTATTTT
TRBV27,NA,NA,TRBJ2-7,CASKYGPYFYEQYF,TGTGCCAGCAAGTATGGACCTTACTTCTACGAGCAGTACTTC
TRBV4-2,NA,once,TRBJ1-4,CASSISRAATNEKLFF,TGTGCCAGCAGTATATCGAGGGCCGCAACTAATGAAAAACTGTTTTTT